This TCR beta chain stems from a study of shared clonotypes between healthy human individuals. Overall study results and limits: Against clonotypes common to all four donors, non-shared ones had lower generation probabilities.

As regards this clone: Its antigen is undetermined.

Germline CDR1 reads MGHRA; CDR2 reads YSYEKL. This CDR3 has 15 residues. V was clipped by 3 bases and J by 9 bases; unmatched bases: 8. Terminally differentiated effector memory CD45RA+ cells were excluded by CCR7 positive selection of CD45RO-negative cells. Sequenced by immunoSEQ multiplex PCR; TCRdb stores in-frame clones only, minus some. The sample lists roughly 2,000,000 clones, about 95% occurring once. The receptor was derived from a man aged 18 to 35 in good health. Sequenced: naive CD8+ T cells sorted from blood. The rearrangement joins TRBV4-1 to TRBJ2-1; 10 bases fit TRBD2. This chain's CDR3 is CASSHRAGGLGEQFF. CDR3 bases: TGCGCCAGCAGCCACCGAGCGGGGGGGCTTGGTGAGCAGTTCTTC.